This TCR beta chain is drawn from a study of CD8 T cells in Susac syndrome. Study-level results: The study admitted that it had a relatively small number of individuals in its TCR sequencing and HLA analysis.

Sequencing of TCR beta was performed on blood CD8+ T cells and on blood CD4+ T cells. TEMRA cells were FACS-enriched, unlike CD8+ and CD4+ T cells, which were negatively isolated. CDR1 and CDR2 from the germline V gene are MGHRA and YSYEKL. The CDR3 sequence is 15 residues long. The V segment lost 2 bases and the J segment 9 bases; nucleotides outside the gene matches: 7. As for this clonotype: The antigen is not known.

Reverse transcription of about 0.5 to 1 ug RNA used random hexamers. TCR beta CDR3 was amplified by immunoSEQ covering 54 Vbeta and 13 Jbeta. TCRdb re-analysed the immunoSEQ multiplex PCR reads in MiXCR, keeping a single row per CDR3 protein. The sample includes 180,000 or so distinct CDR3 sequences, 95% seen only once; the top ten take approximately 0.09%. This TCR was sampled from a human donor with multiple sclerosis. Sequencing was carried out using CD4+ T cells from PBMCs. This rearrangement joins TRBV4-1 to TRBJ1-6; 7 bases fit TRBD1. The CDR3 loop reads CASSQLPGGTSPLHF. CDR3 in DNA: TGCGCCAGCAGCCAACTTCCAGGGGGGACTTCACCCCTCCACTTT.